This T cell receptor (beta chain) was sequenced during a study of T cell repertoires in cytomegalovirus infection (dated by TCRdb to between 2018 and 2021). About the investigation overall: Peptide stimulations targeted recently identified HLA-C-restricted CMV epitopes, whose presentation resists viral immunomodulation, together with well-studied HLA-B-restricted epitopes. Donor HLA type was relevant to the analysis, as public TCR beta signatures indicated carriage of CMV infection together with the matching HLA type. The research as a whole found: Carriers of CMV infection plus the relevant HLA type were discriminated by the cumulative frequency of public TCR beta family members in the study cohort and in an independent approximately 350-donor cohort. The ex vivo response was dominated by HLA-C-restricted CMV-specific TCR beta clonotypes, which also provided the single most frequent clonotype in two of eight donors.

Inclusive of the bounding cysteine and phenylalanine, the CDR3 is 13 residues long. The read is trimmed to its CDR3 DNA, 39 bases read in frame from base 1. V is pared back by 1 base and J by 1 base, with 4 bases lying between the germline termini. The CDR1 and CDR2 encoded by the germline V gene are LGHNA and YNFKEQ. The treatment or condition label here, explained by the study, means: in vitro stimulation with specific CMV peptide epitopes to enrich CMV-specific T cells. This clonotype was seen repeatedly, ten times or more. The target of this receptor is not known. No much larger clone is present one base from it, and per-base qualities are unavailable. Sequencing was carried out with an Illumina HiSeq 1500. TCRdb ran its own pipeline on the public reads, namely fastp trimming at Q25 and MiXCR clone calling, and kept in-frame beta chains. Identical CDR3 proteins give one entry, which carries the most common genes and DNA. The sample has approximately 100,000 distinct CDR3 sequences on record, roughly 39% of them singletons. The ten largest account for around 74% of the sample.

The receptor was isolated from a human donor in good health (CMV status not recorded). Some clones in this sample may be carry-over from other donors' samples. The rearranged chain carries TRBV4-2 and TRBJ1-1, with the D gene call left open. Source: CD8+ T cells from cultured PBMCs, taken from culture after CMV antigen stimulation. The CDR3 reads as follows: CASSQGRNTEAFF. The DNA sequence is given as TGTGCCAGCAGCCAAGGGAGGAACACTGAAGCTTTCTTT.